Detailed here is one T cell receptor (beta chain). Its target is unknown. This CDR3 has 16 residues. Trimming removed 5 bases from V and 9 bases from J; junction bases left unmatched: 9. Germline CDR1 reads SGHNT; CDR2 reads YENEEA. Treatment of the sample: around 19 received Ad26.COV2.S at low or high dose, single or two shots; about 5 received placebo; per-sample allocation not given. Samples came from day 63 after the first vaccine or placebo injection. The study used a vaccine consisting of an Ad26 vector that expressed Wuhan-strain SARS-CoV-2 spike. Repertoires were generated with immunoSEQ multiplex PCR, while TCRdb's copy carries only in-frame clones and drops some. The sample has about 680,000 clones; 89% are singletons. The data are from a study of Ad26.COV2.S vaccination and SARS-CoV-2 variants. Across the whole study: Participant was drawn from the COV1001 Ad26.COV2.S trial arm.

General study points: Spike-specific CD8+ and CD4+ T cell responses reportedly showed substantial breadth after vaccination. Vaccine recipients had higher spike-specific TCR breadth than placebo recipients.

Sequences were derived from peripheral blood, sampled in a trial of Ad26.COV2.S vaccine versus placebo. The gene calls are TRBV11-3 and TRBJ2-1; 14 bases map to TRBD2. This clonotype was sampled from a person aged 18-65 years who received the Ad26.COV2.S COVID-19 vaccine or a placebo. In nucleotides, the CDR3 is TGTGCCAGCAGCCAATCCTCGGGACTAGCGGGAGTTGAGCAGTTCTTC. This encodes CASSQSSGLAGVEQFF.